The 22 T cell receptor beta chains presented below share a single source sample, sequenced in a study of persistence of HIV-infected CD4 T cells. This was the immunoSEQ version 4 assay in survey mode. Sequencing used immunoSEQ multiplex PCR; TCRdb keeps in-frame clones, though not all of them. This sample has 23,000 or so clones, with less than 85% found just once. Cells were stimulated with overlapping HIV-1 Gag 15-mer peptides. Sorting selected CD4+ T cells upregulating both CD40 ligand and CD69. These TCRs' antigens remain unknown. Sample: CD4+ T cells sorted from PBMCs after approximately 19-hour stimulation, taken from a patient who received antiretroviral therapy. All receptors derive from an adult man with HIV who was CMV-seropositive.

This clone was seen only a few times. Other DNA sequences from this sample encode an identical CDR3 as well. V and J are TRBV28 and TRBJ1-2, with 8 bases lining up with TRBD1. The CDR3 spans 14 residues. Germline loops: CDR1 MDHEN, CDR2 SYDVKM. Trimming at V came to 3 bases and at J to 2 bases, leaving 2 bases not matched to a gene. CDR3 nucleotide sequence: TGTGCCAGCAGTTTCCCAGGGGGCAACTATGGCTACACCTTC. Protein product: CASSFPGGNYGYTF.

This clone was seen only a few times. The chain couples TRBV19 to TRBJ2-2, with 9 bases lining up with TRBD1. J was trimmed by 3 bases and V by 6 bases; bases with no gene match: 8. This CDR3 comprises 16 residues. CDR1 LNHDA and CDR2 SQIVND come from the germline V gene (reference sequence). Here the CDR3 DNA reads TGTGCCAGTAGACGAACAGGGGGCGCGGACACCGGGGAGCTGTTTTTT. Translated: CASRRTGGADTGELFF.

The chain has TRBV27 and TRBJ2-3, with 7 bases that match TRBD2. Unmatched junction bases numbered 4, after V lost 11 bases and J lost 2 bases. The CDR3 covers 12 residues. From germline, CDR1 is MNHEY and CDR2 SMNVEV (reference sequence). The CDR3 nucleotides read TGTGCCTGGGGGGGGTTCACAGATACGCAGTATTTT. Translating gives CAWGGFTDTQYF.

This clone showed up just once. The genes are TRBV7-2 and TRBJ2-3, with 13 positions matching TRBD2. CDR3 length: 15 residues. V trimming: 1 base; J trimming: 6 bases; junction bases outside the gene matches: 1. Germline V CDR1 and CDR2: SGHTA, FQGNSA. As DNA, the CDR3 is TGTGCCAGCAGCTTAGTGGGACTAGCGGGGGATACGCAGTATTTT. Encoded protein: CASSLVGLAGDTQYF. The entire variable domain, with the rest obtained from reference TRBV7-2 and TRBJ2-3, is as follows: GAGVSQSPSNKVTEKGKDVELRCDPISGHTALYWYRQSLGQGLEFLIYFQGNSAPDKSGLPSDRFSAERTGGSVSTLTIQRTQQEDSAVYLCASSLVGLAGDTQYFGPGTRLTVL.

The chain carries TRBV7-2 and TRBJ1-6, with no clear D. The CDR3 covers 18 residues. Per germline, CDR1 SGHTA and CDR2 FQGNSA. Trimming took 3 bases from V and 0 from J, leaving 15 bases between them. The DNA of the CDR3 is TGTGCCAGCAGCTTGTACGGGGTTTGGGACTCCTATAATTCACCCCTCCACTTT. It specifies CASSLYGVWDSYNSPLHF.

The chain is built from TRBV19 and TRBJ1-6; the D gene is possibly TRBD1 (5 bases). Germline lookup yields CDR1 LNHDA and CDR2 SQIVND (reference sequence). V lost 5 bases, J lost 7 bases, and 12 bases lay in between. This CDR3 is 14 amino acids long. This CDR3 is CASSGVQENSPLHF. In DNA, the CDR3 is TGTGCCAGTAGTGGGGTACAGGAAAATTCACCCCTCCACTTT.

V is TRBV5-4 and J is TRBJ1-2; tentative D call: TRBD1 (5 bases). The CDR3 covers 11 residues. The V gene lost 7 bases and the J gene lost 8 bases, with 12 bases spanning the gap. Per germline, CDR1 SGHNT and CDR2 YYREEE (reference sequence). The CDR3 protein is CASGGDWGYTF. CDR3 coding DNA: TGTGCCAGCGGGGGGGATTGGGGCTACACCTTC. Full variable domain (missing parts from reference TRBV5-4 and TRBJ1-2): ETGVTQSPTHLIKTRGQQVTLRCSSQSGHNTVSWYQQALGQGPQFIFQYYREEENGRGNFPPRFSGLQFPNYSSELNVNALELDDSALYLCASGGDWGYTFGSGTRLTVV.

As concerns this clone: At one of its ends the junction is not consistent with the germline gene, which may arise from a read error. The V gene is TRBV7-3, the J gene TRBJ2-7, with D possibly matching TRBD1 (5 bases). This CDR3 is built from 15 residues. Germline assignment: CDR1 SGHTA and CDR2 FQGTGA. The CDR3 protein is CASSPLVQVSHEQYF. CDR3 DNA sequence: TGTGCCAGCAGCCCGCTTGTACAGGTCTCCCACGAGCAGTACTTC. Full variable domain (remainder filled in from reference TRBV7-3 and TRBJ2-7): GAGVSQTPSNKVTEKGKYVELRCDPISGHTALYWYRQSLGQGPEFLIYFQGTGAADDSGLPNDRFFAVRPEGSVSTLKIQRTERGDSAVYLCASSPLVQVSHEQYFGPGTRLTVT.

The rearrangement joins TRBV29-1 to TRBJ2-3; D may be TRBD1 (5 bases). The germline V and J ends were trimmed by 3 bases and 3 bases, with 16 bases remaining between them. The CDR3 length is 15 residues. Per the germline V gene, CDR1 is SQVTM and CDR2 is ANQGSEA. CDR3 region: CSVDPGPSRTDTQYF. As DNA, the CDR3 is TGCAGCGTTGACCCAGGGCCCTCCCGGACAGATACGCAGTATTTT.

CDR3 loop: CASRGTLNTGELFF. CDR3 bases: TGTGCCAGCAGAGGGACACTAAACACCGGGGAGCTGTTTTTT. V usage is TRBV28 and J usage is TRBJ2-2; a weak D match, TRBD1 (6 bases). V lost 6 bases to trimming and J lost 2 bases, with 10 bases between them. From germline, CDR1 is MDHEN and CDR2 SYDVKM. The CDR3 spans 14 residues.

The chain has TRBV27 and TRBJ1-4, with D unclear. CDR1 and CDR2 from the germline V gene are MNHEY and SMNVEV (reference sequence). This CDR3 contains 14 residues. Trimming left V 4 bases short and J 8 bases short, with 14 bases between. CDR3 sequence: CASSYASNGEKLFF. CDR3 in DNA: TGTGCCAGCAGTTATGCAAGCAATGGCGAAAAACTGTTTTTT.

This clone appeared once. The V gene is TRBV7-9, the J gene TRBJ1-2; 8 bases line up with TRBD1. The CDR3 runs 17 residues. Germline lookup yields CDR1 SEHNR and CDR2 FQNEAQ (reference sequence). V dropped 3 bases and J dropped 1; count of bases not matched to a gene: 10. The CDR3, as DNA: TGTGCCAGCAGCTTCCACCGACAGGGGAGAGGTAACTATGGCTACACCTTC. It is translated as CASSFHRQGRGNYGYTF.

V is TRBV5-1 and J is TRBJ2-5; D is tentatively TRBD1 or TRBD2 (5 bases each). CDR1 is SGHRS and CDR2 is YFSETQ in the germline V gene. This CDR3 is 15 amino acids long. V lost 0 bases to trimming and J lost 5 bases, with 14 bases between them. In DNA form, the CDR3 reads TGCGCCAGCAGCTTGGCCTTGGGGACGGGTGAGACCCAGTACTTC. Protein: CASSLALGTGETQYF. Supplemented by reference TRBV5-1 and TRBJ2-5, the full variable domain reads KAGVTQTPRYLIKTRGQQVTLSCSPISGHRSVSWYQQTPGQGLQFLFEYFSETQRNKGNFPGRFSGRQFSNSRSEMNVSTLELGDSALYLCASSLALGTGETQYFGPGTRLLVL.

This chain joins TRBV7-6 and TRBJ2-2; 8 positions match TRBD2. The CDR3 extends over 16 amino acids. V lost 5 bases to trimming and J lost 0 bases; unmatched junction nucleotides: 5. The germline gives CDR1 SGHVS, CDR2 FNYEAQ. The CDR3 spells CASSRLAGANTGELFF. CDR3 sequence (DNA): TGTGCCAGCAGCCGCCTAGCGGGTGCGAACACCGGGGAGCTGTTTTTT.

The chain uses TRBV28 and TRBJ1-6; 7 positions agree with TRBD1. Germline V gene data show CDR1 as MDHEN and CDR2 as SYDVKM. Trimming at V came to 9 bases and at J to 4 bases, leaving 9 bases not matched to a gene. This CDR3 region has 15 residues. CDR3 DNA: TGTGCCAGTCGGACGGGACAGATTTATAATTCACCCCTCCACTTT. This encodes CASRTGQIYNSPLHF.

For the CDR3, the DNA is TGCGCCAGCAGCTTGTGGGGTAGCTATGGCTACACCTTC. It codes for CASSLWGSYGYTF. V and J are TRBV5-1 and TRBJ1-2; D gene uncertain. There are 13 residues in the CDR3. The ends were cut back, 1 base at V and 4 bases at J, with 8 bases in the middle. Germline values: CDR1 SGHRS, CDR2 YFSETQ.

This clone has more than one count but fewer than ten. V usage is TRBV10-2 and J usage is TRBJ2-1, with 10 nucleotides matching TRBD1. The CDR3 is 17 residues long. The germline V gene encodes CDR1 WSHSY and CDR2 SAAADI. The V gene end was trimmed by 4 bases and the J gene end by 0 bases; junction bases not matched to a gene: 6. CDR3 loop: CASSGGQGYSSYNEQFF. The CDR3, as DNA: TGCGCCAGCAGTGGGGGACAGGGGTATAGCTCCTACAATGAGCAGTTCTTC.

The V and J genes are TRBV27 and TRBJ1-2, with 9 bases aligning to TRBD1. Germline CDR1 is MNHEY and CDR2 is SMNVEV (reference sequence). The CDR3 extends over 19 amino acids. V lost 5 bases and J lost 3; bases outside the gene matches: 19. The CDR3 sequence: CASSNDPTRSGQGDYGYTF. The CDR3 DNA follows: TGTGCCAGCAGTAACGACCCAACTCGATCGGGACAGGGCGACTATGGCTACACCTTC.

This chain connects TRBV7-9 to TRBJ1-1; D gene ambiguous. The germline gives CDR1 SEHNR, CDR2 FQNEAQ (reference sequence). V was shortened by 4 bases and J by 6 bases, with 12 bases between the two germline ends. This CDR3 is built from 13 residues. CDR3 sequence: CASSYREAAEAFF. The CDR3 nucleotides read TGTGCCAGCAGCTACCGGGAGGCAGCTGAAGCTTTCTTT.

The chain employs TRBV7-2 and TRBJ2-1; D is possibly TRBD2 (7 bases). The CDR3 covers 17 residues. Germline V gene sequence: CDR1 SGHTA, CDR2 FQGNSA. With 1 base removed from V and 4 bases from J, the gap between germline ends came to 17 bases. Here the CDR3 reads CASSLGGGVPPYNEQFF. CDR3 in DNA: TGTGCCAGCAGCTTAGGAGGGGGGGTCCCCCCTTACAATGAGCAGTTCTTC.

This clone was picked up a small number of times. This chain uses TRBV29-1 with TRBJ2-7; TRBD2 matches 8 bases. From germline, CDR1 is SQVTM and CDR2 ANQGSEA. The CDR3 is 13 amino acids. J was trimmed by 6 bases and V by 4 bases; bases with no gene match: 8. The CDR3 protein is CSVGRGGGSEQYF. CDR3 DNA sequence: TGCAGCGTTGGACGGGGGGGTGGCTCCGAGCAGTACTTC.

This chain joins TRBV19 and TRBJ2-3; 9 bases align to TRBD1. Germline CDR1 LNHDA, CDR2 SQIVND (reference sequence). V shed 3 bases, J shed 0 bases, and the junction held 4 bases outside the gene matches. This CDR3 contains 16 residues. The CDR3 sequence is CASSILGQGSTDTQYF. Here the CDR3 DNA reads TGTGCCAGTAGTATCCTGGGACAGGGTAGCACAGATACGCAGTATTTT. Variable domain in full (rest from reference TRBV19 and TRBJ2-3): DGGITQSPKYLFRKEGQNVTLSCEQNLNHDAMYWYRQDPGQGLRLIYYSQIVNDFQKGDIAEGYSVSREKKESFPLTVTSAQKNPTAFYLCASSILGQGSTDTQYFGPGTRLTVL.